These 32 T cell receptor beta chains originate from one sample sequenced in a study of vaccination and CD4 T cells after COVID-19. Their recognized antigens are unknown. Cultured CD4+ T-cell DNA underwent Oncomine TCR Beta short-read sequencing. TCRdb re-analysed the PCR reads in MiXCR, keeping a single row per CDR3 protein. This table holds more than 14,000 distinct CDR3 sequences, almost 50% found once. The sample's treatment: roughly 10-day PBMC culture with coronavirus spike peptide pools or control peptides (ViraFEST assay). Specimen: cultured CD4+ T cells from blood, collected after SARS-CoV-2 vaccination. These receptors originate from a human donor with COVID-19.

The chain recombines TRBV20-1 with TRBJ1-4, with 9 positions matching TRBD1. Unmatched junction bases numbered 10, after V lost 3 bases and J lost 8 bases. The germline gives CDR1 DFQATT, CDR2 SNEGSKA (reference sequence). CDR3 size: 15 residues. The CDR3 coding sequence is TGCAGTGCTAGCCCCTGGGGACAGGGAGCCGAAAAACTGTTTTTT. Protein: CSASPWGQGAEKLFF.

This clonotype showed up just a few times. The CDR3 bases are TGTGCCATCAGTGAGTCGACAGAAACCTATGGCTACACCTTC. Translated: CAISESTETYGYTF. The gene calls are TRBV10-3 and TRBJ1-2; D might be TRBD1 (5 bases). V was pared by 0 bases and J by 4 bases, with 9 bases between. Per the germline V gene, CDR1 is ENHRY and CDR2 is SYGVKD. This CDR3 is 14 amino acids long.

The chain links TRBV2 to TRBJ2-3, with D perhaps matching TRBD2 (5 bases). This CDR3 contains 14 residues. Per germline, CDR1 SNHLY and CDR2 FYNNEI. Trimming removed 10 bases from V and 1 base from J, with 15 bases in between. The DNA for the CDR3 is TGTGCCACCATGGTGGAGGCGCGCACAGATACGCAGTATTTT. Protein sequence: CATMVEARTDTQYF.

V usage is TRBV28 and J usage is TRBJ2-3; the match to TRBD1 covers 9 bases. The CDR3 runs 18 residues. V gave up 3 bases and J gave up 1 base; unmatched junction bases: 11. Germline lookup yields CDR1 MDHEN and CDR2 SYDVKM. The CDR3: CASSFIWVRDRGTDTQYF. Here the CDR3 DNA reads TGTGCCAGCAGTTTTATCTGGGTCCGGGACAGGGGCACAGATACGCAGTATTTT. The whole variable domain, remainder taken from reference TRBV28 and TRBJ2-3, is DVKVTQSSRYLVKRTGEKVFLECVQDMDHENMFWYRQDPGLGLRLIYFSYDVKMKEKGDIPEGYSVSREKKERFSLILESASTNQTSMYLCASSFIWVRDRGTDTQYFGPGTRLTVL.

The rearrangement uses TRBV20-1 and TRBJ1-2, with D unresolved. CDR1 DFQATT and CDR2 SNEGSKA come from the germline V gene (reference sequence). V was cut by 3 bases and J by 5 bases, with 10 bases left in between. The CDR3 length is 12 residues. The CDR3 here is CSASGEAYGYTF. As DNA, the CDR3 is TGCAGTGCTAGTGGGGAGGCGTATGGCTACACCTTC.

CDR3: CASSYDPKDRVVIRDTQYF. The CDR3 region has the DNA TGTGCCAGCAGTTACGATCCTAAAGACAGGGTCGTTATTCGAGATACGCAGTATTTT. This chain uses TRBV6-5 with TRBJ2-3, with 7 bases matching TRBD1. The CDR3 has 19 residues. Germline values: CDR1 MNHEY, CDR2 SVGAGI. J lost 5 bases, V lost 2 bases, and 19 bases had no gene match.

V is TRBV4-1 and J is TRBJ1-2; weak D call: TRBD1 (6 bases). CDR3 length equals 13 residues. The V and J ends lost 1 base and 4 bases respectively, with 7 bases between them. CDR1 and CDR2 (germline): MGHRA, YSYEKL. The CDR3 nucleotides read TGCGCCAGCAGCCAAGTACAGGGCTATGGCTACACCTTC. It encodes CASSQVQGYGYTF.

The rearrangement uses TRBV28 and TRBJ1-5; D might be TRBD1 (6 bases). Per germline, CDR1 MDHEN and CDR2 SYDVKM. The V end was cut by 10 bases, the J end by 2 bases, with 12 bases between. The CDR3 length is 13 residues. The CDR3 sequence is CANAQGGNQPQHF. In nucleotides, the CDR3 is TGTGCCAATGCACAGGGAGGCAATCAGCCCCAGCATTTT.

This clonotype was seen a few times. This sequence joins TRBV2 and TRBJ1-6; perhaps TRBD1 as D (6 bases). The V end lost 3 bases, the J end lost 10 bases, and 16 bases lay between the germline ends. The CDR3 totals 15 residues. The germline V gene has CDR1 SNHLY and CDR2 FYNNEI. This chain's CDR3 is CASSDENRATSPLHF. DNA of the CDR3: TGTGCCAGCAGTGATGAAAACAGGGCAACGTCACCCCTCCACTTT.

This clonotype was observed a handful of times. The CDR3 DNA follows: TGTGCCAGCCTCGGAGCGGGGGGGAACACTGAAGCTTTCTTT. Encoded protein: CASLGAGGNTEAFF. The chain carries TRBV6-1 and TRBJ1-1; possibly TRBD1 for D (5 bases). Per germline, CDR1 MNHNS and CDR2 SASEGT. The CDR3 is 14 amino acids. Deletions cut 8 bases from V and 1 base from J, with 14 bases between.

In its sample, this clonotype was seen a few times. DNA for the CDR3: TGCAGTGTGGGGACAGGACCGAACACCGGGGAGCTGTTTTTT. This gives the protein CSVGTGPNTGELFF. This chain links TRBV20-1 with TRBJ2-2; 8 positions match TRBD1. The V and J ends lost 7 bases and 0 bases, in that order; junction bases with no gene match: 4. Germline CDR1 DFQATT, CDR2 SNEGSKA (reference sequence). This CDR3 is 14 amino acids long.

This clonotype was counted a few times. The junction does not match germline at one end; this may be a read error. The rearrangement uses TRBV7-6 and TRBJ1-1; possibly TRBD1 for D (5 bases). This CDR3 has 13 residues. The germline CDR1 and CDR2 sequences are SGHVS and FNYEAQ. The CDR3 region is CASSLSGGTEAFF. CDR3 DNA: TGTGCTAGCAGCTTATCTGGGGGGACTGAAGCTTTCTTT. Variable domain in full (rest from reference TRBV7-6 and TRBJ1-1): GAGVSQSPRYKVTKRGQDVALRCDPISGHVSLYWYRQALGQGPEFLTYFNYEAQQDKSGLPNDRFSAERPEGSISTLTIQRTEQRDSAMYRCASSLSGGTEAFFGQGTRLTVV.

DNA of the CDR3: TGTGCCAGCACCTCCCCCGGGCTGGGCTCCTACGAGCAGTACTTC. This gives the protein CASTSPGLGSYEQYF. This chain connects TRBV6-1 to TRBJ2-7, with no clear D. Trimming removed 7 bases from V and 0 bases from J, with 16 bases in between. From germline, CDR1 is MNHNS and CDR2 SASEGT. CDR3 length: 15 amino acids.

This clonotype has a single count. This chain connects TRBV18 to TRBJ2-7, with D possibly TRBD2 on 6 matching bases. Per germline, CDR1 KGHSH and CDR2 LQKENI. V was cut by 3 bases and J by 4 bases, with 16 bases left in between. The CDR3 covers 15 residues. DNA of the CDR3: TGTGCCAGCTCACCCTTGAGCGTTCGGGGGTACGAGCAGTACTTC. As protein: CASSPLSVRGYEQYF.

The chain uses TRBV27 and TRBJ2-5, with 16 bases that match TRBD2. With 3 bases clipped from V and 8 bases from J, the junction kept 12 bases outside the gene matches. The CDR3 loop spans 18 amino acids. Germline lookup yields CDR1 MNHEY and CDR2 SMNVEV (reference sequence). In nucleotides, the CDR3 is TGTGCCAGCAGTTTGTTCGGGACTAGCGGGGGGGTACGGGTTACCCAGTACTTC. Its translation: CASSLFGTSGGVRVTQYF.

The genes are TRBV25-1 and TRBJ1-1; possibly TRBD1 for D (6 bases). The CDR3 contains 14 residues. V shed 3 bases and J shed 4 bases, with 12 bases lying between them. CDR1 and CDR2 from the germline V gene are MGHDK and SYGVNS. CDR3 region: CASSETGTLTEAFF. Here the CDR3 DNA reads TGTGCCAGCAGTGAGACCGGGACACTCACTGAAGCTTTCTTT.

This chain links TRBV19 with TRBJ1-5; D remains ambiguous. The CDR3 contains 13 residues. CDR1 is LNHDA and CDR2 is SQIVND in the germline V gene (reference sequence). Trimming removed 7 bases from V and 3 bases from J, with 10 bases in between. The CDR3 sequence: CASNGYYNQPQHF. As DNA, the CDR3 is TGTGCCAGTAACGGATACTACAATCAGCCCCAGCATTTT.

V usage is TRBV12-3 or TRBV12-4 and J usage is TRBJ1-5, with 7 nucleotides matching TRBD1. Unmatched junction bases numbered 8, after V lost 6 bases and J lost 6 bases. The CDR3 consists of 14 residues. CDR3 residues: CASSPDRDTQPQHF. The CDR3 nucleotides are TGTGCCAGCAGCCCCGACAGGGATACTCAGCCCCAGCATTTT.

In DNA form, the CDR3 reads TGTGCCATCAGTAGGGCCGAGGTCATGAACACTGAAGCTTTCTTT. This sequence encodes CAISRAEVMNTEAFF. The gene calls are TRBV10-3 and TRBJ1-1, with no clear D. The CDR3 loop spans 15 amino acids. V was trimmed by 5 bases and J by 0 bases, leaving 13 bases between them. Germline-derived CDR1 and CDR2 are ENHRY and SYGVKD.

The chain recombines TRBV24-1 with TRBJ1-5; D gene ambiguous. Trimming took 2 bases from V and 9 from J, leaving 10 bases between them. The CDR3 sequence is 13 residues long. Per the germline V gene, CDR1 is KGHDR and CDR2 is SFDVKD. In DNA, the CDR3 is TGTGCCACCAGTGATTCGGCCATTACGCCCCAGCATTTT. It codes for CATSDSAITPQHF.

This chain uses TRBV6-1 with TRBJ2-7; no clear D. This CDR3 contains 13 residues. V gave up 8 bases and J gave up 0 bases, with 11 bases separating them. Germline-derived CDR1 and CDR2 are MNHNS and SASEGT. The CDR3: CASRFSISYEQYF. The CDR3 DNA sequence: TGTGCCAGCCGATTTTCGATCTCCTACGAGCAGTACTTC.

The genes are TRBV5-1 and TRBJ2-7, with a possible D match to TRBD1 (5 bases). This CDR3 has 16 residues. Per germline, CDR1 SGHRS and CDR2 YFSETQ. The V end lost 4 bases, the J end lost 0 bases, and 17 bases lay between the germline ends. CDR3 amino acids: CASSNAAADNSYEQYF. The CDR3 nucleotides read TGCGCCAGCAGCAACGCCGCTGCGGACAACTCCTACGAGCAGTACTTC.

The rearrangement links TRBV6-2 or TRBV6-3 to TRBJ1-3; 7 bases are shared with TRBD1. Per the germline V gene, CDR1 is MNHEY and CDR2 is SVGEGT. CDR3 length: 15 amino acids. The ends lost 5 bases at V and 1 base at J; junction bases unmatched: 5. CDR3 sequence reads: CASSPGTASGNTIYF. The CDR3 DNA is TGTGCCAGCAGTCCCGGGACAGCTTCTGGAAACACCATATATTTT.

For this clonotype: It is unclear where the CDR3 begins or ends on the DNA, so no DNA is shown, and the CDR3 is as TCRdb lists it. The chain recombines TRBV6-2 or TRBV6-3 with TRBJ1-2; TRBD1 is the table's D call and was not checked against the DNA. Both ends counted, the CDR3 spans 16 residues. Per the germline V gene, CDR1 is MNHEY and CDR2 is SVGEGT. CDR3 sequence reads: CASSFGPGGAHYGYTF.

This rearrangement joins TRBV5-6 to TRBJ1-2; 8 nucleotides match TRBD1. V shed 3 bases, J shed 7 bases, and the junction held 8 bases outside the gene matches. The CDR3 covers 14 residues. Germline CDR1 and CDR2: SGHDT and YYEEEE. The DNA for the CDR3 is TGTGCCAGCAGCTGGCGACAGGGGATGGCTGGCTACACCTTC. This gives the protein CASSWRQGMAGYTF.

This chain links TRBV12-3 or TRBV12-4 with TRBJ1-1; D call uncertain. The V end was cut by 8 bases, the J end by 5 bases, with 12 bases between. CDR3 size: 12 residues. The CDR3 loop reads CASEGVGTEAFF. The CDR3 DNA reads TGTGCCAGCGAGGGAGTTGGAACTGAAGCTTTCTTT.

The V and J genes are TRBV7-2 and TRBJ2-7; 7 bases map to TRBD2. Germline-derived CDR1 and CDR2 are SGHTA and FQGNSA. V shed 4 bases, J shed 3 bases, and the junction held 6 bases outside the gene matches. The length of the CDR3 is 14 residues. CDR3 loop: CASSSGLEGYEQYF. The CDR3 bases are TGTGCCAGCAGCTCTGGACTAGAGGGCTACGAGCAGTACTTC.

This clonotype was detected only a few times. The chain carries TRBV20-1 and TRBJ2-1; 11 bases are shared with TRBD1. Germline CDR1 and CDR2: DFQATT and SNEGSKA (reference sequence). The CDR3 runs 13 residues. Trimming at V came to 6 bases and at J to 8 bases, leaving 6 bases not matched to a gene. The CDR3: CSATPGQGDEQFF. The CDR3 DNA sequence: TGCAGTGCCACACCGGGACAGGGGGATGAGCAGTTCTTC.

In its sample, this clonotype was seen a few times. The genes are TRBV28 and TRBJ1-1; TRBD1 is a possible D gene (5 bases). Trimming took off 6 bases at V and 1 base at J, with 15 bases between the two ends. Germline assignment: CDR1 MDHEN and CDR2 SYDVKM. CDR3 length: 15 amino acids. As DNA, the CDR3 is TGTGCCAGCAGCCAAGAGGGGACGCAGAACACTGAAGCTTTCTTT. As protein: CASSQEGTQNTEAFF. Supplemented by reference TRBV28 and TRBJ1-1, the full variable domain reads DVKVTQSSRYLVKRTGEKVFLECVQDMDHENMFWYRQDPGLGLRLIYFSYDVKMKEKGDIPEGYSVSREKKERFSLILESASTNQTSMYLCASSQEGTQNTEAFFGQGTRLTVV.

The chain carries TRBV10-3 and TRBJ2-1; D is possibly TRBD1 or TRBD2 (5 bases each). V was clipped by 3 bases and J by 10 bases, with 10 bases between them. Per the germline V gene, CDR1 is ENHRY and CDR2 is SYGVKD. CDR3 length equals 12 residues. CDR3 nucleotide sequence: TGTGCCATCAGTGACTCGAGGGGCGAGCAGTTCTTC. Protein product: CAISDSRGEQFF.

This clonotype came up a few times. This chain uses TRBV7-2 with TRBJ1-1, with 9 positions matching TRBD1. Germline assignment: CDR1 SGHTA and CDR2 FQGNSA. V trimming: 6 bases; J trimming: 1 base; junction bases outside the gene matches: 6. The CDR3 covers 15 residues. CDR3 sequence reads: CASSTRQGENTEAFF. The CDR3, as DNA: TGTGCCAGCAGTACAAGACAGGGGGAGAACACTGAAGCTTTCTTT.

The genes are TRBV9 and TRBJ1-2, with 8 bases matching TRBD1. The CDR3 covers 16 residues. Germline lookup yields CDR1 SGDLS and CDR2 YYNGEE. With V trimmed by 0 bases and J by 8 bases, 12 bases remained unmatched. The chain's CDR3 is CASSVATGQVFGGYTF. CDR3 nucleotides: TGTGCCAGCAGCGTAGCTACGGGACAGGTCTTCGGGGGCTACACCTTC.